The clone carrying this TCR beta chain has more than one count but fewer than ten. This entry is derived from a study of blood T cell repertoires in COVID-19. Background on the study: Samples taken during acute and convalescent COVID-19 were collected in the United States, Italy and Spain. T cells, B-cell-depleted T cells, or PBMCs supplied cDNA or gDNA.

In the authors' methods: The assay estimated nucleated cells by amplifying reference gene primers. Using immunoSEQ multiplex PCR, the repertoire was profiled, and TCRdb retains in-frame clones only, with some absent. V, J and clone size reflect that table, while D and trimming were determined from the DNA. The sample yields about 180,000 clones, about 88% seen once. This clonotype was obtained from a woman aged 25 to 39 with active or convalescent COVID-19. The specimen was peripheral blood.

This CDR3 reads CASSQALYTDTQYF. The CDR3 DNA follows: TGTGCCAGCAGCCAAGCTCTATACACAGATACGCAGTATTTT. The V gene is TRBV3-1 (or the pseudogene TRBV3-2), the J gene TRBJ2-3, with D uncertain. Germline CDR1 reads LGHDT; CDR2 reads YNNKEL (reference sequence). The CDR3 consists of 14 residues. V was pared by 1 base and J by 2 bases, with 7 bases between.